This is a list of T cell receptor beta chains from one sample in a study of blood T cell repertoires in COVID-19. Only in-frame clones appear in the TCRdb table, and some are missing; sequencing was by immunoSEQ multiplex PCR. The sample lists 300,000 or so clones; about 82% were seen once. The sequencing input was peripheral blood. Source of these receptors: a woman aged 45-65 years with active or convalescent COVID-19. The CDR3 runs from the conserved cysteine through the conserved F or W. Each record gives: clone size, V gene, D gene, J gene, CDR3 DNA, CDR3 protein. A D gene is named only where the DNA matches it firmly. Clone size appears in some rows only: once, few, many, or a class for an expanded clone.

.	TRBV13	TRBD1	TRBJ1-6	TGTGCCAGCAGCCGAAACGACAGGGGTCGCTCACCCCTCCACTTT	CASSRNDRGRSPLHF
.	TRBV12-2	.	TRBJ2-1	TGTGCAAGTCGCCTACTAGCGGGAACCTACAATGAGCAGTTCTTC	CASRLLAGTYNEQFF
.	TRBV5-4	.	TRBJ2-3	TGTGCCAGCAGCTTTGGGCTAGGTTCGGTGCGGGAAGGGAATACGCAGTATTTT	CASSFGLGSVREGNTQYF
.	TRBV29-1	.	TRBJ2-7	TGCAGCGTTGAGCGTTCTAGAGGCGAGCAGTACTTC	CSVERSRGEQYF
.	TRBV18	.	TRBJ1-1	TGTGCCAGCTCACCCCCACCGGGTGCCAGAAACACTGAAGCTTTCTTT	CASSPPPGARNTEAFF
.	TRBV7-9	.	TRBJ1-1	TGTGCCAGCAGCTTAGGGGGGGTGGCGGGAGGACAGTTGAACACTGAAGCTTTCTTT	CASSLGGVAGGQLNTEAFF
.	TRBV4-1	TRBD1	TRBJ1-5	TGCGCCAGCAGCCCCTCGGGACAGGGGACGCCTCAGCCCCAGCATTTT	CASSPSGQGTPQPQHF
.	TRBV7-2	.	TRBJ1-1	TGTGCCAGCAGCTCGATGCCAGGGGTCACTGAAGCTTTCTTT	CASSSMPGVTEAFF
.	TRBV4-1	.	TRBJ1-4	TGCGCCAGCAGCCAAGATAGAGAACAGTATGGTAATGAAAAACTGTTTTTT	CASSQDREQYGNEKLFF
once	TRBV27	.	TRBJ1-1	TGTGCCAGCAGTTTGAAACAGACCAACACTGAAGCTTTCTTT	CASSLKQTNTEAFF
.	TRBV7-7	TRBD2	TRBJ2-1	TGTGCTAGCAGCTTCTCAGCGGGAGCTGAGCAGTTCTTC	CASSFSAGAEQFF
.	TRBV11-1	.	TRBJ2-5	TGTGCCAGCAGCTTAGCCGTTGAGACCCAGTACTTC	CASSLAVETQYF
.	TRBV3-1/TRBV3-2	TRBD1	TRBJ1-1	TGTGCCAGCAGCCGCCCCACAGGGGGCGGCACTGAAGCTTTCTTT	CASSRPTGGGTEAFF
.	TRBV20-1	TRBD2	TRBJ2-3	TGCAGTGCTAGTCGGGCTAGCGGGAGCCCGGATACGCAGTATTTT	CSASRASGSPDTQYF
once	TRBV6-6	TRBD2	TRBJ2-2	TGTGCCAGCAGCCGGACTAGCGCTAAGGGGGAGCTGTTTTTT	CASSRTSAKGELFF
.	TRBV28	.	TRBJ1-2	TGTGCCAGCAGATCTAGTGAGGCCGGGAACTATGGCTACACCTTC	CASRSSEAGNYGYTF
once	TRBV6-5	.	TRBJ1-3	TGTGCCAGCAGCCCGACATGGGCCGGAAACACCATATATTTT	CASSPTWAGNTIYF
.	TRBV27	.	TRBJ1-2	TGTGCCAGCAGTTCTTCCGACGGGGTACGTGGCGGCTACACCTTC	CASSSSDGVRGGYTF
.	TRBV11-2	.	TRBJ1-6	TGTGCCAGCAGCTTAGCGCAGGGACCCCTCCACTTT	CASSLAQGPLHF
.	TRBV9	TRBD1	TRBJ1-3	TGTGCCAGCAGCCCGATTACAGGGGGCATGAGTGGAAACACCATATATTTT	CASSPITGGMSGNTIYF
.	TRBV9	TRBD2	TRBJ2-1	TGTGCCAGCAGCGTACAGACTAGCGGGAGGTCTGATGAGCAGTTCTTC	CASSVQTSGRSDEQFF
.	TRBV18	TRBD2	TRBJ2-5	TGTGCCAGCTCACCCCCTTCGGTAGCGGGGGAAGAGACCCAGTACTTC	CASSPPSVAGEETQYF
.	TRBV19	.	TRBJ1-1	TGTGCCAGTAGTATGGAGGGGTTCGGCACTGAAGCTTTCTTT	CASSMEGFGTEAFF
.	TRBV6-6	.	TRBJ2-7	TGTGCCAGCAGTTACCAACAATCTTACGAGCAGTACTTC	CASSYQQSYEQYF
many	TRBV6-1	.	TRBJ2-2	TGTGCCAGCAGTGAAGGACTAGGCATCGGGGAGCTGTTTTTT	CASSEGLGIGELFF
.	TRBV19	TRBD1	TRBJ1-3	TGTGCCAGTAGTCGACGAGGGACAGGGTCTGGAAACACCATATATTTT	CASSRRGTGSGNTIYF
.	TRBV27	TRBD1	TRBJ1-1	TGTGCCAGCAGGAGACAGGGGGTTGTGTTGGGCACTGAAGCTTTCTTT	CASRRQGVVLGTEAFF
.	TRBV25-1	TRBD1	TRBJ2-6	TGTGCCAGCAGTCCCCCGGGACAGATGATCTCTGGGGCCAACGTCCTGACTTTC	CASSPPGQMISGANVLTF
once	TRBV7-9	.	TRBJ2-5	TGTGCCAGCAGCGTGCAGGGGACCCAGTACTTC	CASSVQGTQYF
.	TRBV30	TRBD1	TRBJ1-5	TGTGCCTGGAGTGTGACAGGGTTCAATCAGCCCCAGCATTTT	CAWSVTGFNQPQHF
.	TRBV2	.	TRBJ1-2	TGTGCCAGCAGTGAAACCAGGACAGCGACGAACTATGGCTACACCTTC	CASSETRTATNYGYTF
.	TRBV29-1	.	TRBJ2-2	TGCAGCGTTGCCGGAGTCCGGTTTAAAGGCGGGGAGCTGTTTTTT	CSVAGVRFKGGELFF
.	TRBV19	TRBD1	TRBJ1-2	TGTGCCAGTACCGCGGACAGGGGAGGCGTCTATGGCTACACCTTC	CASTADRGGVYGYTF
.	TRBV19	.	TRBJ1-3	TGTGCCAGTAGGCCTGCGGTATGGTTAAACACCATATATTTT	CASRPAVWLNTIYF
.	TRBV19	TRBD1	TRBJ1-3	TGTGCCAGTACCGACCGGGACAGGACTGGAAACACCATATATTTT	CASTDRDRTGNTIYF
.	TRBV6-2/TRBV6-3	TRBD2	TRBJ2-2	TGTGCCAGCAGTCGCTCTAGCGGGAGGGGTAGCGGGGAGCTGTTTTTT	CASSRSSGRGSGELFF
.	TRBV15	.	TRBJ2-7	TGTGCCACCAGCGCCGACAGGGGAGGGTGGGGGCAGTACTTC	CATSADRGGWGQYF
.	TRBV5-8	.	TRBJ1-1	TGTGCCAGCAGCTACCCAGAGAGAGGGAACACTGAAGCTTTCTTT	CASSYPERGNTEAFF
.	TRBV9	.	TRBJ1-1	TGTGCCAGCAGCGTAGTGAGGAACACTGAAGCTTTCTTT	CASSVVRNTEAFF
.	TRBV24-1	.	TRBJ1-2	TGTGCCACCAGCGGGCCGGACGCCGGGGGGTATGGCTACACCTTC	CATSGPDAGGYGYTF
.	TRBV7-2	.	TRBJ1-1	TGTGCCAGCAGCTTCCACAGGGTGGGGAACACTGAAGCTTTCTTT	CASSFHRVGNTEAFF
once	TRBV6-5	.	TRBJ2-1	TGTGCCAGCAGCCCAAGAGGCTTTTCCTACAATGAGCAGTTCTTC	CASSPRGFSYNEQFF
.	TRBV6-5	.	TRBJ1-2	TGTGCCAGCAGTACAGGGAGGGCCTATGGCTACACCTTC	CASSTGRAYGYTF
.	TRBV19	TRBD1	TRBJ1-1	TGTGCCAGTATCACTACAACAGGGGGAGCTTTCTTT	CASITTTGGAFF
.	TRBV30	.	TRBJ1-4	TGTGCCTGGAGTCGGTTCGTACAGGGAGTTGAGGAAAAACTGTTTTTT	CAWSRFVQGVEEKLFF
few	TRBV20-1	.	TRBJ1-2	TGCAGTGCCAGTAAAGGAGGACTGCGGGGCTACACCTTC	CSASKGGLRGYTF
.	TRBV12-5	TRBD1	TRBJ1-6	TGTGCTAGTGGTACAGGGGCTGCACCCCTCCACTTT	CASGTGAAPLHF
.	TRBV9	TRBD1	TRBJ2-7	TGTGCCAGCAGCGGAGGACAGGGGTCCTACGAGCAGTACTTC	CASSGGQGSYEQYF
.	TRBV30	.	TRBJ2-2	TGTGCCTGGAGGGGGAAGGGGGCCGGGGAGCTGTTTTTT	CAWRGKGAGELFF
once	TRBV2	TRBD2	TRBJ2-7	TGTGCCAGCAGCCCACTAGCGGGCTTGCTTTACGAGCAGTACTTC	CASSPLAGLLYEQYF
.	TRBV7-2	.	TRBJ1-2	TGTGCCAGCAGCTTAGCGCTCAGGTCAGATGGCTACACCTTC	CASSLALRSDGYTF
.	TRBV30	.	TRBJ1-5	TGTGCCTGGAGTGTACGGCTCCTTCGAGGCCTCAATCAGCCCCAGCATTTT	CAWSVRLLRGLNQPQHF
.	TRBV7-6	.	TRBJ1-1	TGTGCCAGCAGCTTAACAGTCATGAACACTGAAGCTTTCTTT	CASSLTVMNTEAFF
few	TRBV7-8	.	TRBJ1-1	TGTGCCAGCAGCTTAGTATTATCCAACACTGAAGCTTTCTTT	CASSLVLSNTEAFF
.	TRBV27	TRBD1	TRBJ1-2	TGTGCCAGCAGATCGACAGGGTGGGGCTACACCTTC	CASRSTGWGYTF
few	TRBV6-2/TRBV6-3	.	TRBJ2-7	TGTGCCAGCAGTTCCGGACCAGGGTCCTACGAGCAGTACTTC	CASSSGPGSYEQYF
.	TRBV7-8	TRBD1	TRBJ2-7	TGTGCCAGCAGCTACCGACAGGGTTTCTACGAGCAGTACTTC	CASSYRQGFYEQYF
.	TRBV7-2	.	TRBJ1-5	TGTGCCAGCAGCTTGGTGGGGGGTGGCAATCAGCCCCAGCATTTT	CASSLVGGGNQPQHF
.	TRBV5-6	.	TRBJ2-3	TGTGCCAGCAGCTTGTCTGGCACAGATACGCAGTATTTT	CASSLSGTDTQYF